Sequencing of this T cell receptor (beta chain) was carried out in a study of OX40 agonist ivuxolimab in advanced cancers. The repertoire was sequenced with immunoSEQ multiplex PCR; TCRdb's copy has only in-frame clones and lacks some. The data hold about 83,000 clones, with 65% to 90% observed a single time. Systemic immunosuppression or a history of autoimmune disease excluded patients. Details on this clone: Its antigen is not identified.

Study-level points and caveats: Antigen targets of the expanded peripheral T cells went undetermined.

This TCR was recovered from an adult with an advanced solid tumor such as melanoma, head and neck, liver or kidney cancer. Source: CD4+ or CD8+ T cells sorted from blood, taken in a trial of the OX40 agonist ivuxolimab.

CDR3 nucleotides: TGTGCCAGCAGTCTAGGCCCGACAGGACCAGGGCCCCAGCATTTT. Translation gives CASSLGPTGPGPQHF. The V and J genes are TRBV7-2 and TRBJ1-5; possible D gene TRBD1, 6 bases. V was cut by 6 bases and J by 9 bases, with 21 bases left in between. Germline values: CDR1 SGHTA, CDR2 FQGNSA. The length of the CDR3 is 15 residues.